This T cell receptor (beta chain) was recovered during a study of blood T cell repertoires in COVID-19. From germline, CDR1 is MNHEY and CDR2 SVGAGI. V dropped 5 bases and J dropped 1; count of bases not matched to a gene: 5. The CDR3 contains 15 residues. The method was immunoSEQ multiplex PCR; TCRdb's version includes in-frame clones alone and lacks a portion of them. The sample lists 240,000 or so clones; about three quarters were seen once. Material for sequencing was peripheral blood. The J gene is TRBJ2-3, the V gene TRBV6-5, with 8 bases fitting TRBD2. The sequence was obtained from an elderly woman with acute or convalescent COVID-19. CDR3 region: CASSQRGGGTDTQYF. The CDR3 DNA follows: TGTGCCAGCAGTCAACGGGGGGGTGGCACAGATACGCAGTATTTT.